Reported below is one T cell receptor (beta chain). These data are taken from a study of neurological immune-mediated disorders. From the 5' RACE reads, TCRdb called clonotypes with MiXCR, one entry per CDR3 protein. The table has around 130,000 distinct CDR3 sequences, roughly 3.2% seen once. CDR1 and CDR2 (germline): GTSNPN, SVGIG (reference sequence). Between the trimmed V and J ends, which lost 2 bases and 3 bases, there was a span of 8 bases. The length of the CDR3 is 13 residues. Material for sequencing was PBMCs. The gene calls are TRBV30 and TRBJ1-5, with D hard to call. This clonotype originated in a woman under 40 with multiple sclerosis. The CDR3 DNA sequence: TGTGCCTGGAGTATTGATTCCAATCAGCCCCAGCATTTT. This sequence encodes CAWSIDSNQPQHF.